This TCR beta chain was captured by sequencing in a study of blood T cells in healthy people across ages (dated by TCRdb to between 2014 and 2017). Notes on the research overall: Template switching captured roughly one uniquely barcoded TCR beta cDNA molecule per two T cells in model experiments. The study measured age-related changes in TCR beta repertoire diversity using deep sequencing normalized with unique cDNA molecular identifiers. The donors were divided into four age groups: young (average approximately 17 years), middle-aged (almost 40), aged (about 61) and long-lived (more than 75). To avoid experimental bias, donors of different ages were distributed randomly across sequencing lanes. For two donors (one aged 18 to 29 and one aged 80 or older), the study analyzed two additional independent replicas of 1 million unique cDNA reads from the same blood draw.

The paper's findings and limits, for the study overall: A strong correlation was found between observed TCR beta diversity and the percentage of naive T cells measured by flow cytometry. Estimates of total diversity from one million sequenced T cells were regarded as lower bounds and underestimates. The CMV infection status of donors was not known, potentially confounding age-related changes in expanded clonotypes. The long-lived group showed more naive CD4+ T cells, fewer expanded clones and increased TCR diversity than the aged group, suggesting age selection. Since profiling was done on bulk unsorted PBMCs, naive and antigen-experienced compartments could not be conclusively compared. Observed TCR beta diversity per million T cells fell roughly linearly with age, and a significant reduction was already apparent by age roughly 40.

In regard to this clonotype: There is no known antigen for this receptor. Base qualities are not recorded, but no much larger clone differs from it by a single base.

The method behind the library was 5' RACE. Sequencing was performed on an Illumina HiSeq 2500. A second 7 to 11 cycle PCR used a sample-barcoded 5' primer and a J-beta primer mix. A unique molecular identifier was introduced onto each TCR beta cDNA molecule by a template-switch 5' adaptor carrying 12 random nucleotides. Each sample yielded at least 2.5 million CDR3-containing paired-end reads. First-strand cDNA was synthesized from all RNA with the Mint cDNA synthesis kit, primed by a TRBC-specific oligonucleotide. After uracil-DNA glycosylase treatment, a first 18-cycle PCR used universal primers M1SS and BC2_uni_R on all cDNA. Under the source paper's analysis protocol: Normalization of each sample was performed by random selection of 1 million high-quality reads, each carrying a distinct molecular identifier. Reads sharing molecular identifiers were discarded rather than binned into consensus sequences. MiTCR, run with a Q25 quality threshold and the strictest error-elimination algorithm, handled CDR3 identification, clonotype clustering and error correction. A nonparametric unseen species model using Euler transformation provided a lower-bound estimate of total TCR beta diversity. The public reads were reanalyzed by TCRdb: fastp trimming at Q25, MiXCR alignment, in-frame beta chains only. Every CDR3 protein is listed once, alongside the most common genes and DNA of its rows. These V and J calls rely on TCRdb rather than the paper's analysis. The table for this sample lists fewer than 2,000,000 distinct CDR3 sequences; approximately 32% of them were counted only once. The ten largest clones represent about 11% of the sample.

The CDR3 measures 12 amino acids from cysteine to phenylalanine. Only CDR3 DNA remains: 36 bases, in frame from the first base. V was cut back by 4 bases and J by 10 bases, leaving a gap of 11 bases between them. CDR1 and CDR2 (LGHNA, YNFKEQ) derive from the germline V gene. The 35 to 40 donors, aged about 6 to 95 years, were systemically healthy Caucasian individuals from Russia. Each donor gave ten milliliters of peripheral blood, collected into EDTA-treated Vacutainer tubes. Ficoll-Paque density-gradient centrifugation was used to isolate PBMCs, with at least 7 million per sample. Trizol reagent was used to extract total RNA from the PBMCs, yielding at least 6 micrograms per sample. The percentages of naive CD45RAhigh/CD27high T cells were determined by flow cytometry on a PBMC aliquot from every donor.

The receptor chain draws on TRBV4-2 and TRBJ1-3; the D segment cannot be called with confidence. The sample comprised blood. This TCR was recovered from a woman in her 30s in good health. The CDR3 reads as follows: CASSPDGWTIYF. The sequenced DNA: TGTGCCAGCAGCCCTGATGGATGGACCATATATTTT.